This paragraph reports one T cell receptor (beta chain). Its antigen is undetermined. The data derive from a study of T cell responses to AZD1222 COVID-19 vaccine. Study-level results: Increases in Spike-specific TCR breadth and depth were seen after two AZD1222 doses.

TCRdb's copy holds only in-frame clones and misses some; the assay was immunoSEQ multiplex PCR. Here the sample spans some 130,000 clones, approximately 83% being singletons. The sequencing used peripheral blood, collected on day 0 of AZD1222 vaccination. The source of this sequence is an adult in good health.

The CDR3, as DNA: TGTGCCAGCTCACCGGAAAACAGGGGATCTGAAGCTTTCTTT. It codes for CASSPENRGSEAFF. V gene TRBV18 combines with J gene TRBJ1-1, with TRBD1 matching over 7 bases. The CDR3 consists of 14 residues. The ends lost 3 bases at V and 6 bases at J; junction bases unmatched: 7. Germline-derived CDR1 and CDR2 are KGHSH and LQKENI.